The 24 T cell receptor beta chains in this list originate from one sample, sequenced in a study of immune evolution from preneoplasia to lung adenocarcinoma. Method: immunoSEQ multiplex PCR; TCRdb's copy keeps in-frame clones and lacks some. The sample consists of 7,500 to 10,000 clones, 65% to 80% of them appearing once. The sequenced sample was FFPE minimally invasive lung adenocarcinoma tissue. The source of these receptors is a person between 70 and 80 years old with lung adenocarcinoma. Some clones in this sample may be carry-over from other donors' samples.

The chain couples TRBV29-1 to TRBJ2-7; no reliable D call. This CDR3 has 14 residues. Per germline, CDR1 SQVTM and CDR2 ANQGSEA. The V end lost 7 bases, the J end lost 2 bases, and 18 bases lay between the germline ends. CDR3 in amino acids: CSAVGAGVTYEQYF. In nucleotides, the CDR3 is TGCAGCGCCGTCGGAGCTGGGGTAACCTACGAGCAGTACTTC.

The gene calls are TRBV7-9 and TRBJ2-4, with TRBD2 matching over 10 bases. Per the germline V gene, CDR1 is SEHNR and CDR2 is FQNEAQ (reference sequence). With V trimmed by 8 bases and J by 9 bases, 7 bases remained unmatched. The CDR3 is made up of 13 amino acids. CDR3 DNA: TGTGCCAGCTCCCCTAGCGGGAGCGGCATTCAGTACTTC. Translated: CASSPSGSGIQYF.

This clone showed up just once. An end of the junction does not agree with germline; a read error may underlie this. The CDR3 DNA reads TGTGCCAGCAGTGAATTGGGGGACGGAGGGAACTATGGCTGCACCTTC. Translated: CASSELGDGGNYGCTF. The genes are TRBV2 and TRBJ1-2, with a possible D match to TRBD1 (5 bases). The germline gives CDR1 SNHLY, CDR2 FYNNEI. The CDR3 spans 16 residues.

About this clone: Other DNA sequences in the same sample also yield this CDR3. This chain links TRBV6-5 with TRBJ2-3; 12 positions agree with TRBD2. With 5 bases clipped from V and 3 bases from J, the junction kept 3 bases outside the gene matches. This CDR3 has 15 amino acids. Germline V gene lookup returns CDR1 MNHEY and CDR2 SVGAGI. This CDR3 reads CASSPSGGGTDTQYF. The CDR3 DNA reads as TGTGCCAGCAGTCCTAGCGGGGGGGGGACAGATACGCAGTATTTT.

This clone has a handful of counts. The gene calls are TRBV5-1 and TRBJ1-1; 8 nucleotides match TRBD1. CDR1 and CDR2 (germline): SGHRS, YFSETQ. The trim removed 0 bases at V and 9 bases at J, leaving 7 bases unmatched. CDR3 length equals 14 residues. In DNA form, the CDR3 reads TGCGCCAGCAGCTTGGGGACCCAGGGGGCGCAAGCTTTCTTT. It specifies CASSLGTQGAQAFF.

The chain is built from TRBV7-2 and TRBJ2-7; the match to TRBD2 covers 8 bases. Germline CDR1 reads SGHTA; CDR2 reads FQGNSA. The CDR3 spans 15 residues. With V trimmed by 4 bases and J by 4 bases, 9 bases remained unmatched. CDR3 sequence: CASSSGGIWTYEQYF. The CDR3 DNA reads TGTGCCAGCAGCTCGGGGGGGATCTGGACTTACGAGCAGTACTTC.

This clone was picked up a small number of times. V is TRBV9 and J is TRBJ1-2; D remains ambiguous. The CDR3 extends over 13 amino acids. Trimming removed 4 bases at V and 3 bases at J, with 10 bases between. From germline, CDR1 is SGDLS and CDR2 YYNGEE. CDR3 protein: CASSSGLDYGYTF. CDR3 DNA sequence: TGTGCCAGCAGCTCCGGACTGGACTATGGCTACACCTTC.

The chain uses TRBV7-9 and TRBJ2-3; 8 bases are a match to TRBD1. The J segment lost 4 bases and the V segment lost 3 bases, leaving 6 bases of the junction unmatched. CDR3 length equals 15 residues. Germline values: CDR1 SEHNR, CDR2 FQNEAQ (reference sequence). The CDR3 nucleotides are TGTGCCAGCAGCTTTGGACAGGGATTTTCAGATACGCAGTATTTT. Its translation is CASSFGQGFSDTQYF.

The rearrangement uses TRBV11-2 and TRBJ1-1; D gene ambiguous. The CDR3 is 14 residues long. Germline CDR1 and CDR2: SGHAT and FQNNGV. The V and J ends lost 1 base and 1 base respectively, with 7 bases between them. CDR3 protein: CASSLGRGNTEAFF. CDR3 bases: TGTGCCAGCAGCTTAGGGCGGGGGAACACTGAAGCTTTCTTT.

The chain carries TRBV14 and TRBJ2-1, with TRBD2 matching 11 bases. This CDR3 has 16 residues. Germline-derived CDR1 and CDR2 are SGHDN and FVKESK. The V segment lost 0 bases and the J segment 7 bases; nucleotides outside the gene matches: 5. The CDR3 DNA follows: TGTGCCAGCAGCCAAGATCTAGCGGGAGGAACGAATGAGCAGTTCTTC. It specifies CASSQDLAGGTNEQFF. The full variable domain, with the rest looked up from reference TRBV14 and TRBJ2-1, is EAGVTQFPSHSVIEKGQTVTLRCDPISGHDNLYWYRRVMGKEIKFLLHFVKESKQDESGMPNNRFLAERTGGTYSTLKVQPAELEDSGVYFCASSQDLAGGTNEQFFGPGTRLTVL.

The rearrangement uses TRBV10-2 and TRBJ2-1; 9 nucleotides line up with TRBD2. J was trimmed by 15 bases and V by 0 bases; bases with no gene match: 6. The CDR3 spans 13 residues. Per the germline V gene, CDR1 is WSHSY and CDR2 is SAAADI. DNA of the CDR3: TGCGCCAGCAGTGAGTCCCCAGCGGGGGGTCTGTTCTTC. Translating it yields CASSESPAGGLFF.

The sample holds one count of this clone. The chain combines TRBV7-9 with TRBJ1-3; D not certain. Trimming stripped 5 bases from V and 0 bases from J, with 8 bases between. The CDR3 spans 14 residues. Germline assignment: CDR1 SEHNR and CDR2 FQNEAQ (reference sequence). The CDR3 DNA is TGTGCCAGCAGCGAGACGAGCTCTGGAAACACCATATATTTT. Its protein product is CASSETSSGNTIYF.

The CDR3: CASSPGGGNSNQPQHF. The CDR3 coding sequence is TGTGCCAGCTCACCCGGCGGGGGGAATAGCAATCAGCCCCAGCATTTT. V is TRBV18 and J is TRBJ1-5; D may be TRBD1 (5 bases). The CDR3 sequence is 16 residues long. The germline CDR1 and CDR2 sequences are KGHSH and LQKENI. Trimming took 3 bases from V and 0 from J, leaving 12 bases between them.

J is TRBJ2-7 and V is TRBV30, with D perhaps matching TRBD1 (6 bases). The ends were cut back, 1 base at V and 3 bases at J, with 10 bases in the middle. The CDR3 has 13 residues. Germline CDR1 GTSNPN, CDR2 SVGIG (reference sequence). CDR3 bases: TGTGCCTGGAGTGGTCCCAGGGGCTACGAGCAGTACTTC. It yields the protein CAWSGPRGYEQYF.

The chain links TRBV6-5 to TRBJ2-7; the D gene could be TRBD1 or TRBD2 (5 bases each). From germline, CDR1 is MNHEY and CDR2 SVGAGI. There are 15 residues in the CDR3. V gave up 1 base and J gave up 1 base, with 11 bases separating them. The CDR3 loop is CASSYFRDGSYEQYF. CDR3 DNA: TGTGCCAGCAGTTACTTCCGGGACGGATCCTACGAGCAGTACTTC.

V is TRBV28 and J is TRBJ1-4, with unresolved D. CDR3 size: 15 residues. Looked up from germline, CDR1 is MDHEN and CDR2 is SYDVKM. Trimming removed 3 bases from V and 14 bases from J, with 22 bases in between. The DNA of the CDR3 is TGTGCCAGCAGTTTTTTGTCTGAGGGAGGCTCTGGGCTGTTTTTT. Protein sequence: CASSFLSEGGSGLFF.

This clone was detected only a few times. The chain employs TRBV30 and TRBJ1-1; a possible D gene is TRBD1 (5 bases). Looked up from germline, CDR1 is GTSNPN and CDR2 is SVGIG (reference sequence). The CDR3 extends over 12 amino acids. V gave up 5 bases and J gave up 0 bases, with 7 bases separating them. In DNA, the CDR3 is TGTGCCTGGGGACATTTGAACACTGAAGCTTTCTTT. It specifies CAWGHLNTEAFF.

This sequence joins TRBV10-3 and TRBJ2-3; 11 nucleotides align to TRBD2. Germline CDR1 reads ENHRY; CDR2 reads SYGVKD. The CDR3 covers 13 residues. Germline trimming cut 10 bases from V and 6 bases from J; bases unmatched to any gene: 6. CDR3 residues: CATRTSGWDTQYF. CDR3 DNA: TGTGCCACCAGGACTAGCGGGTGGGATACGCAGTATTTT.

This clone has just a few counts. This chain joins TRBV19 and TRBJ2-7, with 9 positions matching TRBD2. This CDR3 has 15 amino acids. V shed 3 bases, J shed 4 bases, and the junction held 7 bases outside the gene matches. CDR1 is LNHDA and CDR2 is SQIVND in the germline V gene (reference sequence). CDR3 DNA: TGTGCCAGTAGTATCCAATCGACTAGCGGTTACGAGCAGTACTTC. It is translated as CASSIQSTSGYEQYF.

Only a few counts were recorded for this clone. The genes are TRBV27 and TRBJ2-5; a weak D match, TRBD2 (5 bases). CDR1 is MNHEY and CDR2 is SMNVEV in the germline V gene (reference sequence). This CDR3 region has 15 residues. Deletions cut 3 bases from V and 1 base from J, with 12 bases between. The CDR3 spells CASSFPVAPQETQYF. DNA of the CDR3: TGTGCCAGCAGTTTCCCGGTAGCGCCCCAAGAGACCCAGTACTTC.

The V gene is TRBV29-1, the J gene TRBJ2-1, with TRBD2 identical over 15 bases. With V trimmed by 6 bases and J by 6 bases, 6 bases remained unmatched. Germline V CDR1 and CDR2: SQVTM, ANQGSEA. CDR3 size: 15 residues. The CDR3 coding sequence is TGCAGCGTAGGACTAGCGGGAGGGCCCCTCAATGAGCAGTTCTTC. It yields the protein CSVGLAGGPLNEQFF.

This clone was seen a handful of times. The CDR3 DNA reads as TGTGCCAGCAGCGTAGAGGTCTACAATGAGCAGTTCTTC. This sequence encodes CASSVEVYNEQFF. The V gene is TRBV9, the J gene TRBJ2-1; D gene ambiguous. Germline lookup yields CDR1 SGDLS and CDR2 YYNGEE. The CDR3 is made up of 13 amino acids. V gave up 0 bases and J gave up 3 bases, with 4 bases separating them.

This clone was found a few times. The CDR3 sequence is CASRYGANTGELFF. Written as DNA, the CDR3 is TGCGCCAGCAGATACGGCGCGAACACCGGGGAGCTGTTTTTT. The V and J genes are TRBV5-1 and TRBJ2-2; no clear D gene. CDR3 size: 14 residues. V gave up 5 bases and J gave up 0 bases, with 8 bases separating them. CDR1 is SGHRS and CDR2 is YFSETQ in the germline V gene.

The chain combines TRBV2 with TRBJ1-6; TRBD1 might be the D (5 bases). Looked up from germline, CDR1 is SNHLY and CDR2 is FYNNEI. Trimming cost V 6 bases and J 7 bases, with 13 bases left between them. The CDR3 is 14 residues long. CDR3 region: CASSPGLLNSPLHF. CDR3 sequence (DNA): TGTGCCAGCAGCCCGGGGCTCTTAAATTCACCCCTCCACTTT.